These 2 T cell receptor beta chains came from one sample sequenced in a study of somatic mutations in cytotoxic T cells in rheumatoid arthritis. The protocol was immunoSEQ multiplex PCR, while the TCRdb copy is restricted to in-frame clones and leaves out a portion. Among more than 20,000 clones listed, more than 75% were seen once. Sequencing was performed on CD8+ T cells sorted from blood. The source of these receptors is a man aged 50-59 years in good health.

This clone was observed once. V and J are TRBV27 and TRBJ2-1, with a tentative D call TRBD1 (6 bases). This CDR3 region has 14 residues. Trimming stripped 3 bases from V and 5 bases from J, with 11 bases between. Germline V lookup: CDR1 MNHEY, CDR2 SMNVEV (reference sequence). The CDR3 sequence is CASSFRAGDNEQFF. The CDR3 DNA follows: TGTGCCAGCAGTTTTCGGGCAGGGGACAATGAGCAGTTCTTC.

J is TRBJ2-4 and V is TRBV2, with D perhaps matching TRBD2 (6 bases). Germline values: CDR1 SNHLY, CDR2 FYNNEI. V lost 4 bases and J lost 0, with 7 bases in between. The CDR3 extends over 14 amino acids. The CDR3 DNA reads as TGTGCCAGCAGTGCGGGACTAGCCAAAAACATTCAGTACTTC. Protein sequence: CASSAGLAKNIQYF.